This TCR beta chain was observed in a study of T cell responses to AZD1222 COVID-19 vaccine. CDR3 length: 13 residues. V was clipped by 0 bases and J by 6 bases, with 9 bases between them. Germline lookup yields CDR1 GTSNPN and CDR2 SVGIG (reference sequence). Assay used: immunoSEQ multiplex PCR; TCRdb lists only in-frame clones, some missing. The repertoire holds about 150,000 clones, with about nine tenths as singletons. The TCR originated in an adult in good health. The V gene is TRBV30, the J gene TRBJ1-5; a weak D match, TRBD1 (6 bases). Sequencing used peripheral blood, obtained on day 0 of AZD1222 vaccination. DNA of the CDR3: TGTGCCTGGAGTGTACAGGGTTTTCAGCCCCAGCATTTT. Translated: CAWSVQGFQPQHF. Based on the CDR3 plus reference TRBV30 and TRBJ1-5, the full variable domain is SQTIHQWPATLVQPVGSPLSLECTVEGTSNPNLYWYRQAAGRGLQLLFYSVGIGQISSEVPQNLSASRPQDRQFILSSKKLLLSDSGFYLCAWSVQGFQPQHFGDGTRLSIL.